The present entry profiles one TCR beta chain with its context. This entry comes from a study of T cells of healthy individuals. In TCRdb, the 5' RACE reads were re-called with MiXCR into one record per CDR3 protein. The data hold about 53,000 distinct CDR3 sequences, with 14% to 15% observed a single time. The sequence derives from a human donor in good health.

CDR3 DNA sequence: TGTGCCAGCAGTGTACGGGCGGCAGAGACCCAGTACTTC. Translation gives CASSVRAAETQYF. The chain carries TRBV2 and TRBJ2-5; D remains ambiguous. CDR3 length equals 13 residues. Germline V gene data show CDR1 as SNHLY and CDR2 as FYNNEI. With 4 bases removed from V and 4 bases from J, the gap between germline ends came to 10 bases.